The clone carrying this T cell receptor (beta chain) has more than one count but fewer than ten. The target antigen is unknown. The study reverse transcribed the entire isolated RNA, so it sequenced expressed TCRB transcripts. Libraries were prepared by immunoSEQ multiplex PCR; TCRdb keeps only in-frame clonotypes and omits some of them. The table includes almost 350,000 clones, 20% detected once. The data stem from a study of beta chain features in type 1 diabetes. Study as a whole: Patient and healthy donor groups were alike in age, gender and cell yields. Study results and limitations: Among all four CD4+ subsets, Type 1 diabetes patients had TCRB CDR3s that were moderately but significantly shorter. Although PCR might favor shorter templates, it would do so equally in patients and controls.

A sort by CD45RO/CCR7/CD25/CD127/CD95/CD27 yielded CD4+ naive, central memory, regulatory and stem cell-like memory cells. This TCR derives from a young woman in good health. Sequencing used naive CD4+ T cells from blood.

CDR3 DNA sequence: TGTGCCAGCAGCACAGGGGGAGCTGGAAACACCATATATTTT. It encodes CASSTGGAGNTIYF. The rearrangement links TRBV7-9 to TRBJ1-3; 8 nucleotides line up with TRBD1. The V and J ends lost 5 bases and 2 bases, in that order; junction bases with no gene match: 2. The CDR3 has 14 amino acids. Germline-derived CDR1 and CDR2 are SEHNR and FQNEAQ (reference sequence).